Following are 11 T cell receptor beta chains from one sample sequenced in a study of tumor-infiltrating lymphocytes in glioblastoma multiforme. Three nested ARM-PCR rounds with V-beta and C-beta primers built TCRB libraries. TCRdb called the multiplex PCR reads again in MiXCR, with one record for every CDR3 protein. The table records 25,000 to 40,000 distinct CDR3 sequences, roughly three fifths of them present only once. The sample consisted of brain tumor tissue. The receptors were sampled from a male donor with glioblastoma.

Turning to this clonotype: A read error is possible here, since a much larger clone lies one base away. This rearrangement joins TRBV6-6 to TRBJ2-4; D is uncertain. The CDR3 has 13 amino acids. Germline V gene sequence: CDR1 MNHNY, CDR2 SVGAGI (reference sequence). CDR3 DNA: TGTGCCAGCAGTCCTGAACCCGAAAACATTCATTACTTC. Its protein product is CASSPEPENIHYF.

A note on this clonotype: An end of the junction differs from the germline gene, which may be a read error. The gene calls are TRBV20-1 and TRBJ1-1; no clear D. The CDR3 has 11 residues. Germline CDR1 is DFQATT and CDR2 is SNEGSKA (reference sequence). DNA for the CDR3: TGCGGTCCACGGCGGAACACTAAAGCTTTCTTT. This gives the protein CGPRRNTKAFF.

About this clonotype itself: The junction departs from germline at one end; a sequencing error may be responsible. J is TRBJ2-1 and V is TRBV20-1; D not resolved. Germline values: CDR1 DFQATT, CDR2 SNEGSKA (reference sequence). This CDR3 is built from 12 residues. The CDR3 DNA follows: TGCAATGCTAGAGTTAACGGGAATGAGCAGTTCTTC. Its translation is CNARVNGNEQFF.

As regards this clonotype: This clone may be a read error of a much larger clone one base away. This chain joins TRBV25-1 and TRBJ2-3, with a tentative D call TRBD1 (7 bases). This CDR3 spans 15 amino acids. V was shortened by 3 bases and J by 3 bases, with 13 bases between the two germline ends. CDR1 is MGHDK and CDR2 is SYGVNS in the germline V gene. CDR3 nucleotides: TGTGCCAGCAGTGATCGTCCAGGGGGGACAGATACGCAGTATTTT. It codes for CASSDRPGGTDTQYF.

J is TRBJ2-7 and V is TRBV20-1; D is undetermined. The germline V and J ends were trimmed by 3 bases and 1 base, with 4 bases remaining between them. Germline loops: CDR1 DFQATT, CDR2 SNEGSKA (reference sequence). The CDR3 covers 11 residues. CDR3 nucleotide sequence: TGCAGTGCTAGCGGGTCCTACGAGCAGTACTTC. This sequence encodes CSASGSYEQYF.

A remark on this clonotype: The junction shows a germline mismatch at one end, possibly a read error. The J gene is TRBJ2-3, the V gene TRBV20-1; D possibly corresponds to TRBD2 (5 bases). CDR3 length: 15 residues. CDR1 is DFQATT, CDR2 SNEGSKA, per germline (reference sequence). CDR3 amino acids: CSASRMDSSTDTHYF. CDR3 in DNA: TGCAGTGCTAGTCGGATGGACTCTAGCACAGATACGCACTATTTT.

Comment on this clonotype: In this CDR3 the conserved last residue, phenylalanine or tryptophan, is missing, so a read error is likely. The rearrangement joins TRBV7-9 to TRBJ2-1; TRBD2 matches at 10 bases. V gave up 5 bases and J gave up 8 bases; unmatched junction bases: 12. This CDR3 has 16 amino acids. Germline CDR1 SEHNR, CDR2 FQNEAQ (reference sequence). CDR3 in amino acids: CASSLGLLAGRDEQFY. CDR3 DNA sequence: TGTGCCAGCAGCCTGGGCCTACTAGCGGGAAGGGATGAGCAGTTCTAC.

The chain employs TRBV28 and TRBJ2-1, with 8 bases fitting TRBD2. Germline-derived CDR1 and CDR2 are MDHEN and SYDVKM. This CDR3 is 19 amino acids long. Germline trimming cut 2 bases from V and 1 base from J; bases unmatched to any gene: 13. The CDR3 protein is CASSLLFGRAGGSYNEQFF. CDR3 DNA sequence: TGTGCCAGCAGTTTACTTTTCGGGAGGGCCGGGGGTTCCTACAATGAGCAGTTCTTC.

The V and J genes are TRBV28 and TRBJ2-6; TRBD1 agrees at 7 bases. In germline, CDR1 is MDHEN, CDR2 SYDVKM. Losses at the gene ends were 10 bases for V and 2 bases for J; bases not matched to a gene: 2. The CDR3 totals 13 residues. CDR3 DNA: TGTGCCATAGGACAGGCTGGGGCCAACGTCCTGACTTTC. This gives the protein CAIGQAGANVLTF.

On this clonotype: A read error is possible here, since a much larger clone lies one base away. No conserved phenylalanine or tryptophan is present at the end of the CDR3, so a read error is the likely explanation. The chain has TRBV28 and TRBJ2-7; possibly TRBD2 for D (5 bases). CDR1 is MDHEN, CDR2 SYDVKM, per germline. The CDR3 sequence is 16 residues long. Trimming shortened V by 8 bases and J by 0 bases, and 20 bases separated the two germline ends. CDR3 sequence reads: CASGPPSGLFSYEQYL. The CDR3 coding sequence is TGTGCCAGCGGCCCCCCAAGCGGATTGTTCTCCTACGAGCAGTACCTC.

Notes on this clonotype: The junction differs from germline at one of its ends, possibly a read error. The V and J genes are TRBV20-1 and TRBJ2-1; tentative D call: TRBD2 (6 bases). Germline CDR1 reads DFQATT; CDR2 reads SNEGSKA (reference sequence). The length of the CDR3 is 16 residues. CDR3 DNA: TGCAGTACTAGCCTCGGGGAACTAATGGGTAACTATGAGCAGTTTTTC. Translating gives CSTSLGELMGNYEQFF.